The next 16 T cell receptor beta chains were all read from a single sample in a study of T cell responses to AZD1222 COVID-19 vaccine. Assay used: immunoSEQ multiplex PCR; TCRdb lists only in-frame clones, some missing. The sample holds 100,000 to 150,000 clones, about nine tenths seen once. This specimen was peripheral blood, taken on day 0 of AZD1222 vaccination. These receptors originate from an adult in good health.

The V gene is TRBV6-6, the J gene TRBJ2-1, with a weak D call TRBD2 (5 bases). CDR3 length: 17 residues. Germline V gene data show CDR1 as MNHNY and CDR2 as SVGAGI (reference sequence). Trimming pared 5 bases from V and 4 bases from J, leaving 21 bases between. CDR3 region: CASSQRTQPGYYNEQFF. The CDR3 DNA follows: TGTGCCAGCAGTCAGAGGACTCAACCTGGGTATTACAATGAGCAGTTCTTC.

Here the CDR3 DNA reads TGTGCCAGCAGCCGGACAGGGGGTACCTACGAGCAGTACTTC. Translating gives CASSRTGGTYEQYF. J is TRBJ2-7 and V is TRBV3-1 (or the pseudogene TRBV3-2), with TRBD1 matching 10 bases. The CDR3 runs 14 residues. V shed 4 bases, J shed 2 bases, and the junction held 2 bases outside the gene matches. Per the germline V gene, CDR1 is LGHDT and CDR2 is YNNKEL (reference sequence).

V usage is TRBV9 and J usage is TRBJ1-6; D is uncertain. The ends were cut back, 4 bases at V and 2 bases at J, with 13 bases in the middle. The CDR3 has 16 residues. CDR1 and CDR2 (germline): SGDLS, YYNGEE. CDR3 sequence reads: CASSPRGSTYNSPLHF. The CDR3 nucleotides are TGTGCCAGCAGCCCGCGGGGAAGCACCTATAATTCACCCCTCCACTTT.

The chain employs TRBV28 and TRBJ1-5; 9 bases align to TRBD1. CDR3 length: 15 residues. V trimming: 7 bases; J trimming: 4 bases; junction bases outside the gene matches: 8. The germline V gene encodes CDR1 MDHEN and CDR2 SYDVKM. The CDR3 nucleotides are TGTGCCAGCATCTCGGGGGACAGGGAGAATCAGCCCCAGCATTTT. Translated, it gives CASISGDRENQPQHF.

The V call is TRBV3-1 (or the pseudogene TRBV3-2), the J call TRBJ1-2; TRBD1 might be the D (5 bases). The V gene's germline CDR1 is LGHDT and CDR2 YNNKEL (reference sequence). V was clipped by 3 bases and J by 2 bases, with 13 bases between them. The CDR3 is 15 amino acids. Written as DNA, the CDR3 is TGTGCCAGCAGCCAGATTAGGGGTTTCAACTATGGCTACACCTTC. As protein: CASSQIRGFNYGYTF.

The chain combines TRBV12-3 or TRBV12-4 with TRBJ1-1; the D is unclear. Trimming pared 1 base from V and 2 bases from J, leaving 5 bases between. CDR3 length: 13 amino acids. The chain's CDR3 is CASSLGGNTEAFF. CDR3 sequence (DNA): TGTGCCAGCAGTTTAGGGGGAAACACTGAAGCTTTCTTT.

V and J are TRBV5-6 and TRBJ2-7, with 9 bases lining up with TRBD1. The trim removed 4 bases at V and 2 bases at J, leaving 7 bases unmatched. Germline assignment: CDR1 SGHDT and CDR2 YYEEEE. CDR3 length equals 15 residues. Here the CDR3 DNA reads TGTGCCAGCAGCACCGGGACAGGGTACACCTACGAGCAGTACTTC. Residues: CASSTGTGYTYEQYF.

The chain combines TRBV6-5 with TRBJ2-1, with D perhaps matching TRBD1 or TRBD2 (6 bases each). Germline CDR1 reads MNHEY; CDR2 reads SVGAGI. The CDR3 spans 15 residues. V was shortened by 7 bases and J by 4 bases, with 17 bases between the two germline ends. In nucleotides, the CDR3 is TGTGCCAGCAACCCCCTGGGGGGCCATTACAATGAGCAGTTCTTC. Translation gives CASNPLGGHYNEQFF.

This clone was seen once. The chain joins TRBV29-1 to TRBJ1-4, with D possibly TRBD1 on 5 matching bases. Germline V gene sequence: CDR1 SQVTM, CDR2 ANQGSEA. Trimming removed 7 bases from V and 8 bases from J, with 17 bases in between. The CDR3 covers 13 residues. CDR3 sequence (DNA): TGCAGCGGGCTCCAGGGTACGGGAGAAAAACTGTTTTTT. This encodes CSGLQGTGEKLFF.

V usage is TRBV5-4 and J usage is TRBJ2-6; maybe TRBD1 (5 bases). CDR1 and CDR2 from the germline V gene are SGHNT and YYREEE (reference sequence). Trimming left V 0 bases short and J 0 bases short, with 7 bases between. This CDR3 has 16 amino acids. CDR3 residues: CASSLGRDSGANVLTF. DNA of the CDR3: TGTGCCAGCAGCTTGGGCAGGGACTCTGGGGCCAACGTCCTGACTTTC.

This chain joins TRBV18 and TRBJ1-1, with a tentative D call TRBD1 (5 bases). This CDR3 region has 16 residues. Germline V gene sequence: CDR1 KGHSH, CDR2 LQKENI. The V gene lost 3 bases and the J gene lost 0 bases, with 14 bases spanning the gap. CDR3 loop: CASSPQGTGLNTEAFF. CDR3 coding DNA: TGTGCCAGCTCACCCCAAGGCACAGGTCTGAACACTGAAGCTTTCTTT.

This clone was detected a few times. This rearrangement joins TRBV28 to TRBJ1-6; D call uncertain. V dropped 10 bases and J dropped 6 bases, with 13 bases sitting between them. The CDR3 consists of 13 residues. From germline, CDR1 is MDHEN and CDR2 SYDVKM. The DNA for the CDR3 is TGTGCCACCCACGGGGAGGGTAATTCACCCCTCCACTTT. Encoded protein: CATHGEGNSPLHF.

This rearrangement joins TRBV19 to TRBJ1-5; a possible D gene is TRBD1 (6 bases). Germline V lookup: CDR1 LNHDA, CDR2 SQIVND (reference sequence). This CDR3 has 15 amino acids. Trimming left V 2 bases short and J 6 bases short, with 14 bases between. CDR3 loop: CASSIITQGIQPQHF. In nucleotides, the CDR3 is TGTGCCAGTAGTATAATCACACAGGGTATTCAGCCCCAGCATTTT.

There are a few counts of this clone. The chain couples TRBV19 to TRBJ2-3; D ambiguous. Trimming removed 5 bases from V and 6 bases from J, with 9 bases in between. This CDR3 has 12 residues. From germline, CDR1 is LNHDA and CDR2 SQIVND (reference sequence). CDR3 bases: TGTGCCAGTAGTCCCTCATGGGATACGCAGTATTTT. It specifies CASSPSWDTQYF.

This chain uses TRBV19 with TRBJ2-7; D is undetermined. V was cut by 0 bases and J by 2 bases, with 8 bases left in between. The CDR3 is 14 residues long. Germline CDR1 reads LNHDA; CDR2 reads SQIVND (reference sequence). The CDR3, as DNA: TGTGCCAGTAGTATAGATCAGGAAACCTACGAGCAGTACTTC. Encoded protein: CASSIDQETYEQYF. Full variable domain (rest looked up from reference TRBV19 and TRBJ2-7): DGGITQSPKYLFRKEGQNVTLSCEQNLNHDAMYWYRQDPGQGLRLIYYSQIVNDFQKGDIAEGYSVSREKKESFPLTVTSAQKNPTAFYLCASSIDQETYEQYFGPGTRLTVT.

The rearrangement links TRBV5-1 to TRBJ1-1; the D gene is possibly TRBD1 (5 bases). The CDR3 length is 13 residues. V lost 3 bases and J 4 bases, leaving 10 bases between the germline ends. The germline V gene has CDR1 SGHRS and CDR2 YFSETQ. The CDR3 sequence: CASSSGYPTEAFF. The CDR3 DNA follows: TGCGCCAGCAGCTCAGGGTACCCCACTGAAGCTTTCTTT.